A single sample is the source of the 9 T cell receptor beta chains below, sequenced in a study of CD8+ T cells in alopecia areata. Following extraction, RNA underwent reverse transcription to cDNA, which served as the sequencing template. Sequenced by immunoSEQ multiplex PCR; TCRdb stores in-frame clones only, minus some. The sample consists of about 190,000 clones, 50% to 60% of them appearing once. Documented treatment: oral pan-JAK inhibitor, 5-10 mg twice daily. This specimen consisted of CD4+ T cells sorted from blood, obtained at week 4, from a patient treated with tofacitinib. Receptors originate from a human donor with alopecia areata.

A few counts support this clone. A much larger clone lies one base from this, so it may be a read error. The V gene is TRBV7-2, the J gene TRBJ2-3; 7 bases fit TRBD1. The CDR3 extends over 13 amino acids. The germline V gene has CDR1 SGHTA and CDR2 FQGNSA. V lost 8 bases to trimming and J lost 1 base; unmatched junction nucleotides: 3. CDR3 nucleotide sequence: TGTGCCAGCCGGGACAGCGGCACAGATACGCAGTATTTT. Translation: CASRDSGTDTQYF.

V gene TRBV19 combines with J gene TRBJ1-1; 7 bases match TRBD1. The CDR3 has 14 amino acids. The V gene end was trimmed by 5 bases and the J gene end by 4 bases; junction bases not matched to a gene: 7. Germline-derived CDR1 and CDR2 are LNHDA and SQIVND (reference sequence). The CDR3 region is CASSHRQGGTEAFF. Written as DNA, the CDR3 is TGTGCCAGTAGTCACCGACAGGGCGGCACTGAAGCTTTCTTT.

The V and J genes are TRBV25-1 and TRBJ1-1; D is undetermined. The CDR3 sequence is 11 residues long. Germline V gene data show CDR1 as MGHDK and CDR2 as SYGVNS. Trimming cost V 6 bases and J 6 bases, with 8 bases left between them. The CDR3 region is CASSLEAEAFF. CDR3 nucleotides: TGTGCCAGCAGCCTGGAGGCTGAAGCTTTCTTT.

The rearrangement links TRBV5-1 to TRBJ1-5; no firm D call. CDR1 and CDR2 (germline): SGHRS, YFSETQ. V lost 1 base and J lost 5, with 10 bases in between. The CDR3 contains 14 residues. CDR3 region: CASSLSGTDQPQHF. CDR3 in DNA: TGCGCCAGCAGCTTGTCAGGAACCGATCAGCCCCAGCATTTT.

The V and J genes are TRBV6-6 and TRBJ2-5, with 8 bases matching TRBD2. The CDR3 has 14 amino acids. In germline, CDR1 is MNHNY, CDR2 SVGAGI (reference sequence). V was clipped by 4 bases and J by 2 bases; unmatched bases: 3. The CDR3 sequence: CASSLIAGQETQYF. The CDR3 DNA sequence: TGTGCCAGCAGTTTAATAGCGGGACAAGAGACCCAGTACTTC.

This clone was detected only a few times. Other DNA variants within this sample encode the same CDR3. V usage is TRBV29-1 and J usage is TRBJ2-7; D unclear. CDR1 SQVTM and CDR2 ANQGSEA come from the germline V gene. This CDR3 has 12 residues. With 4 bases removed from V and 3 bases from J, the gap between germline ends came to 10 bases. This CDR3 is CSVGRGSYEQYF. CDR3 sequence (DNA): TGCAGCGTTGGTAGAGGAAGCTACGAGCAGTACTTC.

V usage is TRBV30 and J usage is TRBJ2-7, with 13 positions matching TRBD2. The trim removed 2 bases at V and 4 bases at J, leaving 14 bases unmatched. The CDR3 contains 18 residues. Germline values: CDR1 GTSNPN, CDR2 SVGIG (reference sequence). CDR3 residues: CAWSSRTSGSLEVYEQYF. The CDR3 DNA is TGTGCCTGGAGTTCCAGGACTAGCGGGAGCCTAGAGGTATACGAGCAGTACTTC.

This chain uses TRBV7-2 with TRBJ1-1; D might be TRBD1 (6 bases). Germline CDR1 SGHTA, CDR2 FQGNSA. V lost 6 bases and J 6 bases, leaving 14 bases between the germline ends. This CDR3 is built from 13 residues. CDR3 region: CASSSAGVPEAFF. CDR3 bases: TGTGCCAGCAGTTCTGCAGGGGTCCCTGAAGCTTTCTTT.

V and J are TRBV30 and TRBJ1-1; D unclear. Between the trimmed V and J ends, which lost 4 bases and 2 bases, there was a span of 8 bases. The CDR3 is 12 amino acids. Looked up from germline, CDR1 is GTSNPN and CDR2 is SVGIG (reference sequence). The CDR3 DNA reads TGTGCCTGGAAAAGAAGCAACACTGAAGCTTTCTTT. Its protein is CAWKRSNTEAFF.